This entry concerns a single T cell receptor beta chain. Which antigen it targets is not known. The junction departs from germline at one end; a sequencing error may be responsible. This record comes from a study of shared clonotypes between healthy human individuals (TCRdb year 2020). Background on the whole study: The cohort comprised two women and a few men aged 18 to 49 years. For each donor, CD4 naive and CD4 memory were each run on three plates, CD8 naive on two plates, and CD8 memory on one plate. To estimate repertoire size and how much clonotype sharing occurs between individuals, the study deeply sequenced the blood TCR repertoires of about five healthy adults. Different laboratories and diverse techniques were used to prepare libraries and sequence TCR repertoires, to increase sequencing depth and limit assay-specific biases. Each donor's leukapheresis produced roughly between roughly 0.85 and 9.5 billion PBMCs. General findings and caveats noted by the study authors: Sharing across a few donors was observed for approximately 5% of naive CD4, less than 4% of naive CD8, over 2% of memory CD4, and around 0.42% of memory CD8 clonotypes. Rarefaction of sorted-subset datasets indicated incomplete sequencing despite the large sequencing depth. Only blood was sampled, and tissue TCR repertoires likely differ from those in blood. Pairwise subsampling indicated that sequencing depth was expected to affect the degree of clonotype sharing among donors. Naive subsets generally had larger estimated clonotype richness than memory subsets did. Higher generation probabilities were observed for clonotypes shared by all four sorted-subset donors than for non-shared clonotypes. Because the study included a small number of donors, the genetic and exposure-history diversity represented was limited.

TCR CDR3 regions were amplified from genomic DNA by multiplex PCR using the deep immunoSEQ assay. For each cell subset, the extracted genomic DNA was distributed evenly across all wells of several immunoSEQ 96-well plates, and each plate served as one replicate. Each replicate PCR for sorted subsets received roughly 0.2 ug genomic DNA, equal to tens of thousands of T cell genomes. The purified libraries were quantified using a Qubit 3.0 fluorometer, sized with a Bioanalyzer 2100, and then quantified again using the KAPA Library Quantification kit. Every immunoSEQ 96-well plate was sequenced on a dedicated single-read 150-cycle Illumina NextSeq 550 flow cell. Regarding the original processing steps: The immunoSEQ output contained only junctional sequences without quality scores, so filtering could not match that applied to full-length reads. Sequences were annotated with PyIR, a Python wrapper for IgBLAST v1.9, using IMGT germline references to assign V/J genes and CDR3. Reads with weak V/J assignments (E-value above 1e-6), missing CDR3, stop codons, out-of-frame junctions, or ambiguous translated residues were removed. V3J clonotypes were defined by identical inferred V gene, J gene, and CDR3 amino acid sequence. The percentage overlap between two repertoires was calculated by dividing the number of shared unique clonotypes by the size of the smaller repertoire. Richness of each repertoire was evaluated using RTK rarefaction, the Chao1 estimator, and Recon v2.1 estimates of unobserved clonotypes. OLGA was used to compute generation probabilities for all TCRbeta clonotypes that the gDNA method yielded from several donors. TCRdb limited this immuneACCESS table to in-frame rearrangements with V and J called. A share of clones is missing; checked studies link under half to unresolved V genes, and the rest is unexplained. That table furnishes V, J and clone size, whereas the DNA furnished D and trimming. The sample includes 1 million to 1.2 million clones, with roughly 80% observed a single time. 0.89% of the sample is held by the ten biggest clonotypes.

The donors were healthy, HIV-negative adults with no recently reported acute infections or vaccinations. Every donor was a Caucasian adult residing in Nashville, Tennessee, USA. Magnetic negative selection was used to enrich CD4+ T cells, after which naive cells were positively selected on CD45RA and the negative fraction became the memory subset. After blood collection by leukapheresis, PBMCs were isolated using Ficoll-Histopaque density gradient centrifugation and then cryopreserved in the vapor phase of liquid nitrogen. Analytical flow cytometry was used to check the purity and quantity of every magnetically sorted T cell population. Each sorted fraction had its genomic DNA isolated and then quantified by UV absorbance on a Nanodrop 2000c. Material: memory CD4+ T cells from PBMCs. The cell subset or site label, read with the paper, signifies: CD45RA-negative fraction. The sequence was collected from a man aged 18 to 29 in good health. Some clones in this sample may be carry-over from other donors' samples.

The DNA reads TGCAGCGCTGAACTCCAACAGGGTAGAAATGGCTACACCTTC. The encoded protein is CSAELQQGRNGYTF. The rearranged chain carries TRBV29-1 and TRBJ1-2; matching of 6 bases hints at TRBD1 as the D gene. Its CDR3 holds 14 amino acids, cysteine through phenylalanine. Only the CDR3 region is kept as DNA, spanning 42 bases read in frame from base 1. CDR1 and CDR2 are drawn from the germline V gene: SQVTM, ANQGSEA. The CDR3, completed at both ends by the reference TRBV29-1 and TRBJ1-2 genes, gives the full variable domain SAVISQKPSRDICQRGTSLTIQCQVDSQVTMMFWYRQQPGQSLTLIATANQGSEATYESGFVIDKFPISRPNLTFSTLTVSNMSPEDSSIYLCSAELQQGRNGYTFGSGTRLTVV.